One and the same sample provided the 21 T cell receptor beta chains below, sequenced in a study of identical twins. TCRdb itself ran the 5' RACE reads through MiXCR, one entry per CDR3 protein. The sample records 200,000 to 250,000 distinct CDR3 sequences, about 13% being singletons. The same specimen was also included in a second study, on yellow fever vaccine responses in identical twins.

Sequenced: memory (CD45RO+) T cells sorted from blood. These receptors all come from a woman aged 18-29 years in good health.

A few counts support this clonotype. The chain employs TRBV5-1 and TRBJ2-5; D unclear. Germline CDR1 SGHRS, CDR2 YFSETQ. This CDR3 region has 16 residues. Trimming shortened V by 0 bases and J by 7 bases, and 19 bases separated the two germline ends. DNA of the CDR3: TGCGCCAGCAGCTTGGATCCGGGCATCGCGGTGGGGACCCAGTACTTC. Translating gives CASSLDPGIAVGTQYF. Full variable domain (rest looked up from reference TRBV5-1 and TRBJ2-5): KAGVTQTPRYLIKTRGQQVTLSCSPISGHRSVSWYQQTPGQGLQFLFEYFSETQRNKGNFPGRFSGRQFSNSRSEMNVSTLELGDSALYLCASSLDPGIAVGTQYFGPGTRLLVL.

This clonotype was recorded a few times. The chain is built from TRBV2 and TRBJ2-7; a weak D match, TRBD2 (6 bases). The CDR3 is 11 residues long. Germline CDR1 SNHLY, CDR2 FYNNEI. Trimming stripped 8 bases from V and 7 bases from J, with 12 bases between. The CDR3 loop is CASRLVGEQYF. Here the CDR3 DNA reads TGTGCCAGCCGACTAGTGGGTGAGCAGTACTTC.

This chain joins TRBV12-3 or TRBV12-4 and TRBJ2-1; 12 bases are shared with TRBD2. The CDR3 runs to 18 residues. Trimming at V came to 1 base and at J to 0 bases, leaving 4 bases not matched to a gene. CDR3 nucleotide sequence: TGTGCCAGCAGTTTAGTCCTAGCGGGGGGGGTCTCCTACAATGAGCAGTTCTTC. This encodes CASSLVLAGGVSYNEQFF.

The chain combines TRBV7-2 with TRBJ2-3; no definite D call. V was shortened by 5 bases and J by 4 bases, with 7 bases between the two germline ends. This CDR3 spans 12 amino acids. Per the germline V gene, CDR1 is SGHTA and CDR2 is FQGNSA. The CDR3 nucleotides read TGTGCCAGCAGCCATGGGGCAGATACGCAGTATTTT. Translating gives CASSHGADTQYF.

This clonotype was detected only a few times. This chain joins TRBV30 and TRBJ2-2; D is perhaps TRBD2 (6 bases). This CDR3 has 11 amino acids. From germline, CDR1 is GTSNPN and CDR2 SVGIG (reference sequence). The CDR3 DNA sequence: TGTTCCGGGAGATCCCCCGGGGAGCTGTTTTTT. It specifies CSGRSPGELFF.

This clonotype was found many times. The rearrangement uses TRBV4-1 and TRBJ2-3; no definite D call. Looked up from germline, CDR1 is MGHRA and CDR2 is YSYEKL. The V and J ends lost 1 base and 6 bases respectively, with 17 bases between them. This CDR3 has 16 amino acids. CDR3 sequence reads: CASSQVDLVTLDTQYF. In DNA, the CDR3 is TGCGCCAGCAGCCAAGTGGACCTAGTGACTCTCGATACGCAGTATTTT.

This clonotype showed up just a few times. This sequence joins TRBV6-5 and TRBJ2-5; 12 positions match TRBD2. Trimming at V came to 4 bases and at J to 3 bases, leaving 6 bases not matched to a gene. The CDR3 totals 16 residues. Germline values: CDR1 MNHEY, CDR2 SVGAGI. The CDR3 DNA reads TGTGCCAGCAGTTCCCTAGCGGGGGGGCAAGAAGAGACCCAGTACTTC. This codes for CASSSLAGGQEETQYF.

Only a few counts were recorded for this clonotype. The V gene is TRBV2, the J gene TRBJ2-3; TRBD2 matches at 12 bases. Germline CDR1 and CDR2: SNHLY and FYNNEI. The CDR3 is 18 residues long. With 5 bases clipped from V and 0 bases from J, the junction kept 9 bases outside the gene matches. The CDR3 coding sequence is TGTGCCAGCAGTCGACGCCTACTAGCGGGGGGTAGCACAGATACGCAGTATTTT. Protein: CASSRRLLAGGSTDTQYF.

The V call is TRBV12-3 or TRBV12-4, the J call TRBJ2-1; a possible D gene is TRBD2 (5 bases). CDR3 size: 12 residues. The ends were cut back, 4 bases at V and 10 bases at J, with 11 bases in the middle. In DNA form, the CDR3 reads TGTGCCAGCAGTTCGGACTTACCCGAGCAGTTCTTC. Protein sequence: CASSSDLPEQFF.

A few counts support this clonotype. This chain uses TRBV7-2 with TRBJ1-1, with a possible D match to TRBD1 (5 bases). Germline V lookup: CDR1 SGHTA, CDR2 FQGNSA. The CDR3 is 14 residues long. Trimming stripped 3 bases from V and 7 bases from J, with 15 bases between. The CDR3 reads CASSLSGGVIEAFF. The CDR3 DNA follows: TGTGCCAGCAGCTTGAGCGGGGGAGTTATTGAAGCTTTCTTT. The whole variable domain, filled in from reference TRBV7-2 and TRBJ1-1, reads GAGVSQSPSNKVTEKGKDVELRCDPISGHTALYWYRQSLGQGLEFLIYFQGNSAPDKSGLPSDRFSAERTGGSVSTLTIQRTQQEDSAVYLCASSLSGGVIEAFFGQGTRLTVV.

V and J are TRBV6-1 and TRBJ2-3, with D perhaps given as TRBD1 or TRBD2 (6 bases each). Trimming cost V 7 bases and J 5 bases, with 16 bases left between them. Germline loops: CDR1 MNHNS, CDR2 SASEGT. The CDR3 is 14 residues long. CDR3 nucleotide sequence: TGTGCCAGCACCCGGGGGCATCTTGGAGATACGCAGTATTTT. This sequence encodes CASTRGHLGDTQYF.

CDR3 residues: CASSLASSLAGFGELFF. CDR3 in DNA: TGTGCCAGCAGCTTAGCGAGTTCTCTAGCGGGTTTCGGGGAGCTGTTTTTT. This chain uses TRBV11-1 with TRBJ2-2; the match to TRBD2 covers 8 bases. This CDR3 contains 17 residues. The germline gives CDR1 SGHAT, CDR2 FQDESV (reference sequence). Trimming at V came to 0 bases and at J to 7 bases, leaving 10 bases not matched to a gene.

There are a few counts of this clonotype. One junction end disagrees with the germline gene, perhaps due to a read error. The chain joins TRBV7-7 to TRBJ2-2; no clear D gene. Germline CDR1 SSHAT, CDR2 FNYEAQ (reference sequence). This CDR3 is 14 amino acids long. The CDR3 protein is CASSRNEEVGELFF. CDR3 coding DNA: TGTGCTAGCAGCCGAAATGAAGAAGTCGGGGAGCTGTTTTTT.

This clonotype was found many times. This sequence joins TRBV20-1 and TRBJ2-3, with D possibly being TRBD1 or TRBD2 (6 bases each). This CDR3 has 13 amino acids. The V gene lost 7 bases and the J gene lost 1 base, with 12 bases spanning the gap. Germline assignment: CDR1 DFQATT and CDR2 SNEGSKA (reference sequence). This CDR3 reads CSGGGSRTDTQYF. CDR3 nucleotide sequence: TGCAGTGGAGGGGGGAGCCGCACAGATACGCAGTATTTT.

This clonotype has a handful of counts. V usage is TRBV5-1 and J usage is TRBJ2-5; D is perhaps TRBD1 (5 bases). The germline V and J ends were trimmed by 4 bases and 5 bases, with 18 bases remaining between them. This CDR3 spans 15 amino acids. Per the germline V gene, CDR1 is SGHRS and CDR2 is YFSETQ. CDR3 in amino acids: CASSLDSQVGETQYF. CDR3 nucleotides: TGCGCCAGCAGCCTCGACAGTCAAGTAGGGGAGACCCAGTACTTC.

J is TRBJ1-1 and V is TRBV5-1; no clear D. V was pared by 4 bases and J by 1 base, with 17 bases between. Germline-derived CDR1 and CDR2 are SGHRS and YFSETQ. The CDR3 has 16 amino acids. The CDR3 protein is CASSAPPGRTNTEAFF. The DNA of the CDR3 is TGCGCCAGCAGCGCCCCTCCCGGCAGAACGAACACTGAAGCTTTCTTT. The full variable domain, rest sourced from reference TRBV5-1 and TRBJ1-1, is KAGVTQTPRYLIKTRGQQVTLSCSPISGHRSVSWYQQTPGQGLQFLFEYFSETQRNKGNFPGRFSGRQFSNSRSEMNVSTLELGDSALYLCASSAPPGRTNTEAFFGQGTRLTVV.

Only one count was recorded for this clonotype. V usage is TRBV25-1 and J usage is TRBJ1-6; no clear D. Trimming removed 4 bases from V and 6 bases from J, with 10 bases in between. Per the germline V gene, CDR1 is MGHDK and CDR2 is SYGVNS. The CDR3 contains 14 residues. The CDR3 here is CASSAVPRNSPLHF. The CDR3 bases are TGTGCCAGCAGTGCTGTGCCCCGTAATTCACCCCTCCACTTT.

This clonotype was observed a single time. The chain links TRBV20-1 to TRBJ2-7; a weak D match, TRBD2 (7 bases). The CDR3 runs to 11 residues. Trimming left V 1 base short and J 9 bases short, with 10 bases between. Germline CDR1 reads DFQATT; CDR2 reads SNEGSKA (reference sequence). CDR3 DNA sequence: TGCAGTGCTAGAGGGGGGGGCTGGCAGTACTTC. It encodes CSARGGGWQYF.

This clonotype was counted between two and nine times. The CDR3 region is CASSFDPADTQYF. CDR3 coding DNA: TGTGCCAGCAGCTTTGACCCGGCGGATACGCAGTATTTT. The gene calls are TRBV7-3 and TRBJ2-3; the D is unclear. CDR1 is SGHTA, CDR2 FQGTGA, per germline. The ends were cut back, 3 bases at V and 6 bases at J, with 10 bases in the middle. This CDR3 contains 13 residues.

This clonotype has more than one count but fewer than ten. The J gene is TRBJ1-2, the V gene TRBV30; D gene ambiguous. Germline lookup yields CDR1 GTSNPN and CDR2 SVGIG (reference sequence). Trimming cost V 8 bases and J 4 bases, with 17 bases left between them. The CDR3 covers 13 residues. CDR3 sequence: CARKRSTLYGYTF. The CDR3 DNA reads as TGTGCCCGAAAGAGATCTACACTCTATGGCTACACCTTC.

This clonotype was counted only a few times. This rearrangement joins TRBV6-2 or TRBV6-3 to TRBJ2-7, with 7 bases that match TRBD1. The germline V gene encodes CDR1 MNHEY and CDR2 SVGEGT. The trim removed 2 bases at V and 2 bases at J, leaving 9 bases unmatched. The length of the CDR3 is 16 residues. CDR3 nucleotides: TGTGCCAGCAGTTACAGGACAGGAGGCTTCACCTACGAGCAGTACTTC. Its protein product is CASSYRTGGFTYEQYF.